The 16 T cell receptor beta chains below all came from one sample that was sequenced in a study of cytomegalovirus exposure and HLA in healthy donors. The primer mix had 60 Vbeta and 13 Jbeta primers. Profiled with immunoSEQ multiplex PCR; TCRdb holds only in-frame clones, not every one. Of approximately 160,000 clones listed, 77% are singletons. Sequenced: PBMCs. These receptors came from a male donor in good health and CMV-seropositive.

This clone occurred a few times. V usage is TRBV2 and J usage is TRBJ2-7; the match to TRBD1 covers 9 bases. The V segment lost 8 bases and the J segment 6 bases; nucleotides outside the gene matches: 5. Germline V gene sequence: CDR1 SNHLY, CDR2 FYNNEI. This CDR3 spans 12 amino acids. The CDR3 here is CASGDRVGEQYF. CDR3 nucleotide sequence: TGTGCCAGCGGGGACAGGGTGGGCGAGCAGTACTTC.

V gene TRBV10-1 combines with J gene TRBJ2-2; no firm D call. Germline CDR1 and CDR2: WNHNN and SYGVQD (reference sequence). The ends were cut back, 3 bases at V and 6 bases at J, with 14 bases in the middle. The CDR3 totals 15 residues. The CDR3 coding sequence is TGCGCCAGCAGTGATGTGGAGATCGACTCCGGGGAGCTGTTTTTT. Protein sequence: CASSDVEIDSGELFF.

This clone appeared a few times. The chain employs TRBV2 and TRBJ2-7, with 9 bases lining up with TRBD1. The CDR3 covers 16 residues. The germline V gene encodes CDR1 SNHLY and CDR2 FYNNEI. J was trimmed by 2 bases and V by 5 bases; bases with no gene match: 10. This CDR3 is CASSRERDRAAYEQYF. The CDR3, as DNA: TGTGCCAGCAGTCGGGAAAGGGACAGGGCCGCCTACGAGCAGTACTTC. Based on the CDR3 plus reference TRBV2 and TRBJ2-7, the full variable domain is EPEVTQTPSHQVTQMGQEVILRCVPISNHLYFYWYRQILGQKVEFLVSFYNNEISEKSEIFDDQFSVERPDGSNFTLKIRSTKLEDSAMYFCASSRERDRAAYEQYFGPGTRLTVT.

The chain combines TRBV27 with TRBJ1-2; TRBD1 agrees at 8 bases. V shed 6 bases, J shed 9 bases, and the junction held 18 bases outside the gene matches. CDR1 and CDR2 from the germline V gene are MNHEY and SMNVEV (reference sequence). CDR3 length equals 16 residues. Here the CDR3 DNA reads TGTGCCAGCAGCTTGGCCCCCCCCGACAGGGGTATTAGCTACACCTTC. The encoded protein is CASSLAPPDRGISYTF.

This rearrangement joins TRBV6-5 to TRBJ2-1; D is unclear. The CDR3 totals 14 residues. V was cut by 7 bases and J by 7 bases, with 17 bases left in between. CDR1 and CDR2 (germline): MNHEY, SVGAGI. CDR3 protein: CASNNPLLSNEQFF. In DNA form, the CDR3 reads TGTGCCAGCAACAATCCCCTCTTGTCAAATGAGCAGTTCTTC.

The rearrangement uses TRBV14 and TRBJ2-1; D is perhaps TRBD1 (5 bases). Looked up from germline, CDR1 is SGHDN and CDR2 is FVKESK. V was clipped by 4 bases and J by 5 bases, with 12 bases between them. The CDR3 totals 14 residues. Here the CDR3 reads CASSPRTQHNEQFF. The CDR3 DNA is TGTGCCAGCAGCCCCAGGACACAACACAATGAGCAGTTCTTC.

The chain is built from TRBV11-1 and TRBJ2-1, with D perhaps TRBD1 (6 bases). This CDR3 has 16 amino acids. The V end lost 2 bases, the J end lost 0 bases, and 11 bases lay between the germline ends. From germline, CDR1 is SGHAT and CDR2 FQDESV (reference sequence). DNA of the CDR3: TGTGCCAGCAGCTTAACCGCCAGGGGCTCCTACAATGAGCAGTTCTTC. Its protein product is CASSLTARGSYNEQFF.

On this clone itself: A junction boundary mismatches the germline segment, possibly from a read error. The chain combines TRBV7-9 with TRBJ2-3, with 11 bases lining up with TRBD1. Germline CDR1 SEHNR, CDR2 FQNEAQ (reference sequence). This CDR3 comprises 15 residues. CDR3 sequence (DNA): TGTTCCAGCAGTTTTACCGGGACAGGGGGGCTTACGCAGTATTTT. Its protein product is CSSSFTGTGGLTQYF.

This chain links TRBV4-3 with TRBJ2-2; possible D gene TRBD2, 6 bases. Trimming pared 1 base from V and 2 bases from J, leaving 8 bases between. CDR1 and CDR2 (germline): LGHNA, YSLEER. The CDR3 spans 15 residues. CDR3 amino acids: CASSQGDSNTGELFF. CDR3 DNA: TGCGCCAGCAGCCAAGGGGACTCAAACACCGGGGAGCTGTTTTTT.

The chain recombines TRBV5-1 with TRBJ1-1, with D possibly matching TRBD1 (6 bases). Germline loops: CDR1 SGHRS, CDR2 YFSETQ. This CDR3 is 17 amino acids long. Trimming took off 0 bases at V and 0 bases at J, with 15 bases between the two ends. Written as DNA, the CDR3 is TGCGCCAGCAGCTTGGCGGGGGGCGGGACCATGAACACTGAAGCTTTCTTT. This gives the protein CASSLAGGGTMNTEAFF.

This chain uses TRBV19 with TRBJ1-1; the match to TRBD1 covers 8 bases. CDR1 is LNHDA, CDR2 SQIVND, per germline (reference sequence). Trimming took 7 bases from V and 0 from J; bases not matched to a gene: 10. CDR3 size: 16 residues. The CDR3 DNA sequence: TGTGCCAGTAAACGGACAGGGCGTACCATGAACACTGAAGCTTTCTTT. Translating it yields CASKRTGRTMNTEAFF.

CDR3: CASSLGRGAPEPQHF. As DNA, the CDR3 is TGTGCCAGCAGCTTAGGGCGGGGGGCCCCGGAGCCCCAGCATTTT. The chain couples TRBV11-3 to TRBJ1-5; tentative D call: TRBD1 (6 bases). V lost 1 base and J lost 8, with 15 bases in between. The CDR3 has 15 residues. The germline gives CDR1 SGHNT, CDR2 YENEEA.

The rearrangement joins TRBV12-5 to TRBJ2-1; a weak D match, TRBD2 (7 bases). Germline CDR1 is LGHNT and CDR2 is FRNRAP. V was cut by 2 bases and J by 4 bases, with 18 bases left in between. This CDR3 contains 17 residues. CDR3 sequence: CASGLPSRGAGYNEQFF. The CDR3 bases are TGTGCTAGTGGTTTGCCTTCACGGGGGGCCGGATACAATGAGCAGTTCTTC.

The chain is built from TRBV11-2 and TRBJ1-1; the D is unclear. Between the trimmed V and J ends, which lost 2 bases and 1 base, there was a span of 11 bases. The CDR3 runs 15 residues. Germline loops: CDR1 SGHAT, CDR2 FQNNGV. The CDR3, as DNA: TGTGCCAGCAGCTTAACGGAGAGGCAGAACACTGAAGCTTTCTTT. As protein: CASSLTERQNTEAFF.

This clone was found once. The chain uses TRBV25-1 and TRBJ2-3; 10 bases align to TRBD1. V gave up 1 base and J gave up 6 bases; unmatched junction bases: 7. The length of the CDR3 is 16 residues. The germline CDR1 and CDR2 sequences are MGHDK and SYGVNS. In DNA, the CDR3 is TGTGCCAGCAGTGAATTTGGGACAGGGGCAAGGGATACGCAGTATTTT. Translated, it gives CASSEFGTGARDTQYF.

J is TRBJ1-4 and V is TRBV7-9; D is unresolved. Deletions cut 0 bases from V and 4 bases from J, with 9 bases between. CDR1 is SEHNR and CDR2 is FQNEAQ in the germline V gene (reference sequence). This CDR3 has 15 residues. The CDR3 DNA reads TGTGCCAGCAGCTTAGCAGAGTCAAATAATGAAAAACTGTTTTTT. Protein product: CASSLAESNNEKLFF.